The rows below give T cell receptor beta chains drawn from one sample of a study of synovial regulatory T cells in juvenile arthritis. The repertoire was sequenced with immunoSEQ multiplex PCR; TCRdb's copy has only in-frame clones and lacks some. The sample data list roughly 7,300 clones. Material: Treg cells from blood. The receptors derive from a donor aged 2-29 years with juvenile idiopathic arthritis. CDR3s include the opening cysteine and the closing phenylalanine or tryptophan. The size field is filled for only some rows; it gives once, few, many or a size class.

v_gene,j_gene,abundance,CDR3aa
TRBV19,TRBJ1-3,NA,CASRDRGGNTIYF
TRBV5-1,TRBJ2-3,NA,CASSLISTDTQYF
TRBV4-1,TRBJ2-4,NA,CASSQAGQGNIQYF
TRBV2,TRBJ2-1,NA,CASSEAEDFTGAEQFF
TRBV2,TRBJ1-5,large,CASSDGNQPQHF
TRBV30,TRBJ2-1,NA,CAWSVYSGDSHEQFF
TRBV27,TRBJ2-2,NA,CASSRTGVAGELFF
TRBV28,TRBJ2-1,NA,CASSSQSYNEQFF
TRBV6-5,TRBJ1-1,NA,CASTQDRGVRAFF
TRBV10-3,TRBJ1-5,NA,CAISDGQGDQPQHF
TRBV14,TRBJ2-1,NA,CASSQWGQGAHNEQFF
TRBV7-2,TRBJ2-3,NA,CASSQPGVTDTQYF
TRBV2,TRBJ2-7,NA,CASSLTGTSLGEQYF
TRBV7-9,TRBJ2-7,medium-sized,CASSRGGSYEQYF